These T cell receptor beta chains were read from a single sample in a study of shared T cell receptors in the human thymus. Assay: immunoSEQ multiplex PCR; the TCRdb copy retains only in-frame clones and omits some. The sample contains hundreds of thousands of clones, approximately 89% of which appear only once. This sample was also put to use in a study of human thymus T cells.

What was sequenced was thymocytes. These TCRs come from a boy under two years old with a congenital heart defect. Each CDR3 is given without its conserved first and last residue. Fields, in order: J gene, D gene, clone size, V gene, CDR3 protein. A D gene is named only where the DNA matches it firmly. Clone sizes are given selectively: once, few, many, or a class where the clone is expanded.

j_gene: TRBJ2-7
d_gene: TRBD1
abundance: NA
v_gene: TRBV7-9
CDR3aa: ASSYGRTGSHEQY

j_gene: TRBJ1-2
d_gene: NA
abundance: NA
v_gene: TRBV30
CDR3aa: AWSVDPPGGYT

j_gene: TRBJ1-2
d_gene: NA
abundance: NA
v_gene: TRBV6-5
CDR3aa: ASSYGSAGDGYT

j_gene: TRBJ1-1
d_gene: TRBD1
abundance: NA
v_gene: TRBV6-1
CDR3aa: ASRITGAPGTEAF

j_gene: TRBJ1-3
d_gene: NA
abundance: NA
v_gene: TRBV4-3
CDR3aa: ASSRSRDFSRRNTIY

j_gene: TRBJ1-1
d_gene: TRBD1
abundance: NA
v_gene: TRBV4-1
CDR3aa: ASSHEGLGQTNTEAF

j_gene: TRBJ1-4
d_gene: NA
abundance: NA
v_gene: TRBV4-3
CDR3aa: ASSQIGRGWVTNEKLF

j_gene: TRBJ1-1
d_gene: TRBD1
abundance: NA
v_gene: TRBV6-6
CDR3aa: ATKSDRGGDTEAF

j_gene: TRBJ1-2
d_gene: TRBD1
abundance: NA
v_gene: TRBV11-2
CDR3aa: ASSPGGGDGYT

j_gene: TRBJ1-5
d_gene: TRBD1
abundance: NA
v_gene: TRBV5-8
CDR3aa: ASSPPGTGGSNQPQH

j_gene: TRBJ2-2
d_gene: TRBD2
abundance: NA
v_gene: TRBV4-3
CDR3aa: ASSQGVSPRLAGGNTGELF

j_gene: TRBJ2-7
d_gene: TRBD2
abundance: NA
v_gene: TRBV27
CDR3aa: ASSLSASGSLPYEQY

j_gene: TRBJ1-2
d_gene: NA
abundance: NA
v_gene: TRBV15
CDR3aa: ATSRGRRGYT

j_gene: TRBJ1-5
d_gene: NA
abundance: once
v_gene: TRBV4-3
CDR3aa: ASSPHREQQPQH

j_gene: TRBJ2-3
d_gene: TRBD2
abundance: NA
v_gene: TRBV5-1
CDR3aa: ASSLGGRVTDTQY

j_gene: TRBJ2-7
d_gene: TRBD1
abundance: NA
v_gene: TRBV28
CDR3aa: ASSSTGDSYEQY

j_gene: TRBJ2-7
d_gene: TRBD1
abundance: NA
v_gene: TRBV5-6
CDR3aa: ASSLVRDRDEQY

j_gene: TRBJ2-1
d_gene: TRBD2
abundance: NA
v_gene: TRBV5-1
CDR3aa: ASRQFGTSGRAREQF

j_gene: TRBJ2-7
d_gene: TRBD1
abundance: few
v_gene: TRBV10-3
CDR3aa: AISLDRANEQY

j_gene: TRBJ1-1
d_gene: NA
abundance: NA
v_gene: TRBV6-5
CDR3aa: ASSEGLGFEAF

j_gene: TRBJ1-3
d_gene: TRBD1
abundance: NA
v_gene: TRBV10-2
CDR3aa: ASSEGQGASTGNTIY

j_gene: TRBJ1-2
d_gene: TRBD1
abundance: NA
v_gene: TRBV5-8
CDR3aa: ASSYLQGIRDGYT

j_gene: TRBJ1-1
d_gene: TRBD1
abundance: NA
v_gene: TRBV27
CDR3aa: ASSWLRTGSNTEAF

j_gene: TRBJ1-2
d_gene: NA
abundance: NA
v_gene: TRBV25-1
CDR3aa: ASSESTEGVYGYT

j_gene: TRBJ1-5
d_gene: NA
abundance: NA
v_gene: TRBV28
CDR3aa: ASSYPNQPQH

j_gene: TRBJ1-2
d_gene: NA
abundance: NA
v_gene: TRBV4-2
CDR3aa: ASSRTWGGAVYGYT

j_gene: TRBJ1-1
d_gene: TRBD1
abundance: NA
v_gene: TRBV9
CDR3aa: ASSGDRVVGMNTEAF

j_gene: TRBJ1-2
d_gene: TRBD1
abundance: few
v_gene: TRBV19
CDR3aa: ASTRDRYGYT

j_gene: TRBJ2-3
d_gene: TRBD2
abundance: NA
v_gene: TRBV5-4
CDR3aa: ASSIKRDLTDTQY

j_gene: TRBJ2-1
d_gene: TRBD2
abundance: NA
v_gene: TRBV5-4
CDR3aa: ASSLAISGRGGGQF

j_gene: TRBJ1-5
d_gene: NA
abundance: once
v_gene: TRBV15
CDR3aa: ATSTPNQPQH

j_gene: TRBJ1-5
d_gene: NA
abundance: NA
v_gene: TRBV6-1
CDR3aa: ASSAGQPQH

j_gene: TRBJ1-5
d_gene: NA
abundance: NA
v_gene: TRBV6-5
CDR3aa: ASSGEGSNQPQH

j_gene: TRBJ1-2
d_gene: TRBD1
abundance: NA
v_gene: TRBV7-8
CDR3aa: ASSFRDREGANYGYT

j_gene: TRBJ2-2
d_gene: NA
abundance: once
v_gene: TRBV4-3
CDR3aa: ASSHRVGAPELF

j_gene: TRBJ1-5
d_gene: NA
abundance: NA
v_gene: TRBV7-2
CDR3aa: ASSLFHSNQPQH

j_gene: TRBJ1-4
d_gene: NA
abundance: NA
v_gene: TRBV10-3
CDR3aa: AIGQSNEKLF

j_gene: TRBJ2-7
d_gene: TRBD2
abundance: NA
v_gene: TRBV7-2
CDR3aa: ASSTRLAGVHEQY

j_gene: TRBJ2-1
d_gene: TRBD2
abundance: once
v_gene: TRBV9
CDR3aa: ASSVHVSRGSGDNEQF

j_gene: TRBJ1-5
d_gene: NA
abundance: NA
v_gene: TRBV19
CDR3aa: ASIGVEQPQH